This TCR beta chain was sequenced during a study of blood T cell repertoires in COVID-19. Background on the study: T cells, B-cell-depleted T cells, or PBMCs supplied cDNA or gDNA.

The CDR3 covers 15 residues. V was pared by 6 bases and J by 2 bases, with 8 bases of the junction left unmatched. The germline V gene has CDR1 MNHEY and CDR2 SMNVEV (reference sequence). Authors' data handling: From reference gene primer amplification, estimates of nucleated cell counts were derived. The data were produced by immunoSEQ multiplex PCR, yet TCRdb's version contains in-frame clones alone and is incomplete. That table supplies the V and J calls and clone size; D and trimming were determined from the DNA. This table has about 130,000 clones, around 80% appearing once. The TCR comes from a human donor in a cohort sampled during active COVID-19. The source material was peripheral blood. The chain employs TRBV27 and TRBJ2-3, with 7 bases fitting TRBD2. The CDR3 region has the DNA TGTGCCAGCAGAAGTGCTAGCGGTACCACAGATACGCAGTATTTT. Protein: CASRSASGTTDTQYF.